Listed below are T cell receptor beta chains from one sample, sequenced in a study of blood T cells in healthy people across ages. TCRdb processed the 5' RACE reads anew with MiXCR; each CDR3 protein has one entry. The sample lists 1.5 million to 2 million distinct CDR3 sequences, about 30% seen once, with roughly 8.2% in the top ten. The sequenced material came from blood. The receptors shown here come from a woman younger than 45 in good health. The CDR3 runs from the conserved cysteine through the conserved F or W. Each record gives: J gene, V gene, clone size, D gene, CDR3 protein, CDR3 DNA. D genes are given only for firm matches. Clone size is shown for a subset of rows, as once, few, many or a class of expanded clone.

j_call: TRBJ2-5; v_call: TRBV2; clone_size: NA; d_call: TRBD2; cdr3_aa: CASNGGLGAETQYF; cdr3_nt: TGTGCCAGTAACGGAGGACTAGGGGCAGAGACCCAGTACTTC
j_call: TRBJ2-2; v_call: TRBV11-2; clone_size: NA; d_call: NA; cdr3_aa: CASSRLSMNTGELFF; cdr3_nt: TGTGCCAGCAGCCGACTCTCGATGAACACCGGGGAGCTGTTTTTT
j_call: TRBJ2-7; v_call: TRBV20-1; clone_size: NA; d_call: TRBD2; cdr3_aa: CSVRGDGTNYEQYF; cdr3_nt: TGCAGTGTTAGAGGTGACGGGACTAATTACGAGCAGTACTTC
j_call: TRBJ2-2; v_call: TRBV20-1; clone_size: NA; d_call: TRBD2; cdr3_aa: CSARSGGGTGELFF; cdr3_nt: TGCAGTGCTCGGAGCGGGGGAGGAACCGGGGAGCTGTTTTTT
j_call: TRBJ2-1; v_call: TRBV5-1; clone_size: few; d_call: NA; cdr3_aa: CASSLGGQPAYNEQFF; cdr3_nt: TGCGCCAGCAGCTTGGGTGGACAGCCAGCCTACAATGAGCAGTTCTTC
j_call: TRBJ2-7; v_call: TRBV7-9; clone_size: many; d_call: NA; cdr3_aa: CASSHRDKYEQYF; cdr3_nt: TGTGCCAGCAGCCACAGGGATAAGTACGAGCAGTACTTC
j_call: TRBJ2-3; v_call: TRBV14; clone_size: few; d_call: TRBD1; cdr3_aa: CASSHLTGLTDTQYF; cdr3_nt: TGTGCCAGCAGCCACTTGACAGGGCTGACAGATACGCAGTATTTT
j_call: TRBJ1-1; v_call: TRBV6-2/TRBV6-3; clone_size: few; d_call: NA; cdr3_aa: CASSYSEHRSNTEAFF; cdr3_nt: TGTGCCAGCAGTTACTCGGAACATCGGTCGAACACTGAAGCTTTCTTT
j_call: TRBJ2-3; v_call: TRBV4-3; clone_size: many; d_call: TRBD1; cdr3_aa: CASSRQGSTDTQYF; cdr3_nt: TGCGCCAGCAGCCGACAGGGTAGCACAGATACGCAGTATTTT
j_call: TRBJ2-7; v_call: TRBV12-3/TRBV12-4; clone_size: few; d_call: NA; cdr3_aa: CASGAPSYEQYF; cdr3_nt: TGTGCCAGTGGAGCCCCCTCCTACGAGCAGTACTTC
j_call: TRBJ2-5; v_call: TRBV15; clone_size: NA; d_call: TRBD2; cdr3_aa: CATSRPNAGGQETQYF; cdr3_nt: TGTGCCACCAGCAGACCGAATGCGGGAGGGCAAGAGACCCAGTACTTC
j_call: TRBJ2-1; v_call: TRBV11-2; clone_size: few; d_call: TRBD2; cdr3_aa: CASSLEGLAYNEQFF; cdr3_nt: TGTGCCAGCAGCTTGGAGGGACTAGCGTACAATGAGCAGTTCTTC
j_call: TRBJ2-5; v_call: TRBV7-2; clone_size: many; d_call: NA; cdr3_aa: CASSLGHLEETQYF; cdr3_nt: TGTGCCAGCAGCTTAGGGCATCTAGAAGAGACCCAGTACTTC
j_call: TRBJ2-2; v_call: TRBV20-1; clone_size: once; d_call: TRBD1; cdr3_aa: CSARPGTANTGELFF; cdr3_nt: TGCAGTGCTAGACCCGGGACAGCGAACACCGGGGAGCTGTTTTTT
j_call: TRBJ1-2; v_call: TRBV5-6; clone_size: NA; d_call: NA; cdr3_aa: CASSPGQIRGYTF; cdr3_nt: TGTGCCAGCAGCCCCGGACAGATCCGCGGCTACACCTTC
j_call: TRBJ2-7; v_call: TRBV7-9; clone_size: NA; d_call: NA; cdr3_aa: CASSLLGGWYEQYF; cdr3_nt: TGTGCCAGCAGCTTACTGGGCGGATGGTACGAGCAGTACTTC
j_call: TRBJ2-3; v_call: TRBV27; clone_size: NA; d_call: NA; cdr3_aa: CACSSGTYTDTQYF; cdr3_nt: TGTGCCTGCAGTTCCGGGACTTACACAGATACGCAGTATTTT
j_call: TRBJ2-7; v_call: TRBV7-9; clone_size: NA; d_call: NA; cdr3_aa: CASSPGLPSGYEQYF; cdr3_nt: TGTGCCAGCAGCCCGGGACTGCCCTCGGGATACGAGCAGTACTTC
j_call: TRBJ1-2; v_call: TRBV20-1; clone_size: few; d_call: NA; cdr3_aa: CSAETEGYGYTF; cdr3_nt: TGCAGTGCCGAAACGGAGGGGTACGGCTACACCTTC
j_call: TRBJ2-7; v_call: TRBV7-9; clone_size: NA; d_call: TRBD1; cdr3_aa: CASSALTGTAPWEQYF; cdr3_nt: TGTGCCAGCAGCGCCCTTACCGGGACAGCACCTTGGGAGCAGTACTTC
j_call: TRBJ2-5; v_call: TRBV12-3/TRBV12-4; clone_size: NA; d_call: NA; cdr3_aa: CASTKTEDQETQYF; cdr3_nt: TGTGCCAGCACCAAGACAGAGGACCAAGAGACCCAGTACTTC
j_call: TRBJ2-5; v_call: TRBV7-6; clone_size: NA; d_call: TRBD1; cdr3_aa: CTSSLELTGGKEQYF; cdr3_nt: TGTACCAGCAGCTTAGAGTTGACAGGGGGAAAGGAGCAGTACTTC
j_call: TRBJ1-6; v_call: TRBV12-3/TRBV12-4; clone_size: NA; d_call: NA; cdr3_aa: CASSLHPLDGNSPPHF; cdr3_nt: TGTGCCAGCAGTTTACACCCCCTGGACGGAAATTCACCCCCCCACTTT
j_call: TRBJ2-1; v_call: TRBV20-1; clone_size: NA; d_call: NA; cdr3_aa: CSAREGYQNEQFF; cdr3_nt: TGCAGTGCTAGAGAGGGCTATCAGAATGAGCAGTTCTTC
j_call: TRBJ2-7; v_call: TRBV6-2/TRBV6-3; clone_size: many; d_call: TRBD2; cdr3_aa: CASSRTSATYEQYF; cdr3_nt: TGTGCCAGCAGCAGAACTAGCGCAACCTACGAGCAGTACTTC
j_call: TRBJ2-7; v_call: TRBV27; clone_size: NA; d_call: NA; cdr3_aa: CASSHQRRALTQQYF; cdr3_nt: TGTGCCAGCAGCCATCAGAGGAGGGCGCTTACGCAGCAGTACTTC
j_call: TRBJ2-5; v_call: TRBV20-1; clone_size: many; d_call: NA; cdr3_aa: CSGGGSGETQYF; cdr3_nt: TGCAGTGGTGGCGGTTCAGGAGAGACCCAGTACTTC
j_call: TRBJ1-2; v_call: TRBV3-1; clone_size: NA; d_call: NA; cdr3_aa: CASSQMVEGFGYTF; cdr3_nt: TGTGCCAGCAGCCAAATGGTGGAGGGTTTTGGCTACACCTTC
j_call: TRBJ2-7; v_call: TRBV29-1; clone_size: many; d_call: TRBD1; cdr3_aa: CSPTRDSRTYEQYF; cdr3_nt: TGCAGCCCTACCCGGGACAGCCGAACCTACGAGCAGTACTTC
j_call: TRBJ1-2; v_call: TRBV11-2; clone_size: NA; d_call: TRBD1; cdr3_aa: CASSYDRGQHYGYTF; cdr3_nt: TGTGCCAGCAGCTACGATAGGGGACAGCACTATGGCTACACCTTC
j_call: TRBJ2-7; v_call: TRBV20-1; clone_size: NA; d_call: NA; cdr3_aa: CSAHRGGLRSYEQYF; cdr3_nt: TGCAGTGCTCACAGGGGGGGCCTGCGCTCGTACGAGCAGTACTTC
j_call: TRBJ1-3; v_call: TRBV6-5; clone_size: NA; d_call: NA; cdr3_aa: CASSRGGRHSGNTIYF; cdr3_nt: TGTGCCAGCAGTCGGGGCGGGCGGCACTCTGGAAACACCATATATTTT
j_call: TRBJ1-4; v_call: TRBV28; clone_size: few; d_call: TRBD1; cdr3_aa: CASSYAGTVNEKLFF; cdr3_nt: TGTGCCAGCAGTTACGCCGGGACAGTGAATGAAAAACTGTTTTTT
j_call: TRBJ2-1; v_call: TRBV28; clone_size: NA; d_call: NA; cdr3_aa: CASSSTGFEQFF; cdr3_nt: TGTGCCAGCAGCTCTACAGGGTTCGAGCAGTTCTTC
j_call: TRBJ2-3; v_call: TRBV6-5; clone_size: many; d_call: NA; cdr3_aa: CASSPPGDTQYF; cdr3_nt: TGTGCCAGCAGTCCCCCCGGAGATACGCAGTATTTT
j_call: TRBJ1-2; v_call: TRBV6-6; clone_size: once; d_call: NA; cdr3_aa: CAATHNDRNSYGYTF; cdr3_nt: TGTGCCGCAACACACAATGACAGAAATTCATATGGCTACACCTTC
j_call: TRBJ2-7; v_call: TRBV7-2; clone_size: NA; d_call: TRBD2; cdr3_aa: CAGSLPSGSSYEQYF; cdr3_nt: TGTGCCGGCAGCTTACCAAGCGGGAGCTCCTACGAGCAGTACTTC
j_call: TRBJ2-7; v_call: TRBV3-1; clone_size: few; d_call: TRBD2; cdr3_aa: CASSPPGVAGVGEQYF; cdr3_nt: TGTGCCAGCAGCCCTCCCGGGGTAGCGGGAGTTGGAGAGCAGTACTTC
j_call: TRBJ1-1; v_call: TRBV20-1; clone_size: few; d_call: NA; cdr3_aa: CSASRVNTEAFF; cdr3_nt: TGCAGTGCTAGCAGGGTGAACACTGAAGCTTTCTTT
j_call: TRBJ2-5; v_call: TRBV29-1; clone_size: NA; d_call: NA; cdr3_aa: CSVEGRVKETQYF; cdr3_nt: TGCAGCGTTGAGGGCAGAGTAAAAGAGACCCAGTACTTC
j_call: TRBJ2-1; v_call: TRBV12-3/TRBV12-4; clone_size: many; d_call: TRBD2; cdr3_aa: CASSLTGLGGNEQFF; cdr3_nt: TGTGCCAGCAGTTTAACGGGACTAGGGGGAAATGAGCAGTTCTTC
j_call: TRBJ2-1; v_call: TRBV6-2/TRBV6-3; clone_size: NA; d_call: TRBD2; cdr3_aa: CASRILAERGSEQFF; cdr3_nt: TGTGCCAGCAGGATACTAGCGGAAAGGGGTAGTGAGCAGTTCTTC
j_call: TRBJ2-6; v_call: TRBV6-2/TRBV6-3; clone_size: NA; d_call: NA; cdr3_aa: CASSYGQANVLTF; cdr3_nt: TGTGCCAGCAGTTATGGGCAGGCCAACGTCCTGACTTTC
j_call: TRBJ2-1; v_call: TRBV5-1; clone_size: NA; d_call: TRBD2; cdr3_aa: CASRGSGGTTYNEQFF; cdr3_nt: TGCGCCAGCAGGGGTAGCGGGGGGACGACCTACAATGAGCAGTTCTTC